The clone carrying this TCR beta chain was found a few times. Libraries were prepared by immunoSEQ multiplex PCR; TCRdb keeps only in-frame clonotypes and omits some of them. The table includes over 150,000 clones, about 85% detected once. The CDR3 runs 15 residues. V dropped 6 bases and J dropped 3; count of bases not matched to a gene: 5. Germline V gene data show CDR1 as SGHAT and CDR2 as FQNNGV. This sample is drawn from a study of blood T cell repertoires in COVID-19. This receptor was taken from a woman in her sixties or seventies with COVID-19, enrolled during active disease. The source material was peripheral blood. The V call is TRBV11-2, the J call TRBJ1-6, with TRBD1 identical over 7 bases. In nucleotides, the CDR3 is TGTGCCAGCAGTTCGACAGGGTACTATAATTCACCCCTCCACTTT. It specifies CASSSTGYYNSPLHF.